A selection of T cell receptor beta chains follows, all from one sample in a study of blood T cell repertoires in COVID-19. Some clones are missing from TCRdb's copy, which holds only in-frame ones; the method was immunoSEQ multiplex PCR. The data contain 130,000 to 150,000 clones, about nine tenths of them singletons. The specimen sequenced was peripheral blood. The origin of the receptors is a human donor in a cohort sampled during active COVID-19. The CDR3 runs from the conserved cysteine through the conserved F or W. A D gene is named only where the DNA matches it firmly. The size of a clone is reported for some rows only, either as once, few or many, or as a class for expanded clones.

cdr3_nt: TGTGCCATCAGTGAGTCGCAGGGTGGCTACACCTTC
cdr3_aa: CAISESQGGYTF
v_call: TRBV10-3
clone_size: .
j_call: TRBJ1-2
d_call: .

cdr3_nt: TGTGCCAGCACCCCGGGACAGGGATTTTACAATGAGCAGTTCTTC
cdr3_aa: CASTPGQGFYNEQFF
v_call: TRBV6-5
clone_size: .
j_call: TRBJ2-1
d_call: TRBD1

cdr3_nt: TGTGCCAGCAGCAACAGGGGGCAGGTGGGCGAGCAGTACTTC
cdr3_aa: CASSNRGQVGEQYF
v_call: TRBV6-5
clone_size: .
j_call: TRBJ2-7
d_call: TRBD1

cdr3_nt: TGTGCCAGCAGTTCCCCCTCTTACGAGCAGTACTTC
cdr3_aa: CASSSPSYEQYF
v_call: TRBV12-3/TRBV12-4
clone_size: .
j_call: TRBJ2-7
d_call: .

cdr3_nt: TGCGCCAGCAGCCAAGGGGACAGGTTCGTCTCTGGGGCCAACGTCCTGACTTTC
cdr3_aa: CASSQGDRFVSGANVLTF
v_call: TRBV4-1
clone_size: few
j_call: TRBJ2-6
d_call: TRBD1

cdr3_nt: TGTGCCAGCAGCCTAATGGTGGGGACCGGGACAGGGGGACACGAGCAGTACTTC
cdr3_aa: CASSLMVGTGTGGHEQYF
v_call: TRBV7-2
clone_size: once
j_call: TRBJ2-7
d_call: TRBD1

cdr3_nt: TGTGCCAGCAGCCAGACGGGAAAATGGCCCGGGGAGCTGTTTTTT
cdr3_aa: CASSQTGKWPGELFF
v_call: TRBV6-2/TRBV6-3
clone_size: .
j_call: TRBJ2-2
d_call: .

cdr3_nt: TGTGCCAGTAGTCACGGACAGGCCTACGAGCAGTACTTC
cdr3_aa: CASSHGQAYEQYF
v_call: TRBV19
clone_size: .
j_call: TRBJ2-7
d_call: TRBD1

cdr3_nt: TGTGCCAGCAGCCGCGAGACAAACTCTGAAGCTTTCTTT
cdr3_aa: CASSRETNSEAFF
v_call: TRBV7-3
clone_size: .
j_call: TRBJ1-1
d_call: .

cdr3_nt: TGTGCCAGCAGCCCACGGGACAGATACGAGCAGTACTTC
cdr3_aa: CASSPRDRYEQYF
v_call: TRBV7-8
clone_size: .
j_call: TRBJ2-7
d_call: TRBD1

cdr3_nt: TGTGCCAGCAGCCCAGAGAACACCGGGGAGCTGTTTTTT
cdr3_aa: CASSPENTGELFF
v_call: TRBV6-5
clone_size: .
j_call: TRBJ2-2
d_call: .

cdr3_nt: TGTGCCAGCAGTGTGACAGGGGGCGGTTCACCCCTCCACTTT
cdr3_aa: CASSVTGGGSPLHF
v_call: TRBV25-1
clone_size: few
j_call: TRBJ1-6
d_call: TRBD1

cdr3_nt: TGCGCCAGCAGTGAACCGGGACAGGGCTACGAGCAGTACTTC
cdr3_aa: CASSEPGQGYEQYF
v_call: TRBV10-2
clone_size: .
j_call: TRBJ2-7
d_call: TRBD1

cdr3_nt: TGTGCCAGCTCACCAGCGGCGGGGGCACGAAACACCATATATTTT
cdr3_aa: CASSPAAGARNTIYF
v_call: TRBV18
clone_size: .
j_call: TRBJ1-3
d_call: .

cdr3_nt: TGTGCCAGCAGTGAAGTACAGGGAATGAACACTGAAGCTTTCTTT
cdr3_aa: CASSEVQGMNTEAFF
v_call: TRBV2
clone_size: .
j_call: TRBJ1-1
d_call: .

cdr3_nt: TGTGCCAGCGGGTTATACTCAGGTGGAAACACCATATATTTT
cdr3_aa: CASGLYSGGNTIYF
v_call: TRBV2
clone_size: few
j_call: TRBJ1-3
d_call: .

cdr3_nt: TGTGTGGTTAAGAAGGGGATGAACACTGAAGCTTTCTTT
cdr3_aa: CVVKKGMNTEAFF
v_call: TRBV7-9
clone_size: .
j_call: TRBJ1-1
d_call: .

cdr3_nt: TGTGCCAGCAGTCTCCGAGGCACTGAAGCTTTCTTT
cdr3_aa: CASSLRGTEAFF
v_call: TRBV27
clone_size: .
j_call: TRBJ1-1
d_call: .

cdr3_nt: TGTGCCAGCAGCTTAATGGGACAGGGTACAGAAAAACTGTTTTTT
cdr3_aa: CASSLMGQGTEKLFF
v_call: TRBV11-2
clone_size: .
j_call: TRBJ1-4
d_call: TRBD1

cdr3_nt: TGTGCCAGCAGCTTCACCACTAGCGGCTACAATGAGCAGTTCTTC
cdr3_aa: CASSFTTSGYNEQFF
v_call: TRBV7-2
clone_size: .
j_call: TRBJ2-1
d_call: TRBD2

cdr3_nt: TGTGCCAGCAGTCCGGGACAGGGCACTGAAGCTTTCTTT
cdr3_aa: CASSPGQGTEAFF
v_call: TRBV2
clone_size: .
j_call: TRBJ1-1
d_call: TRBD1

cdr3_nt: TGTGCCAGCAGCTTATTTGGGGCTAGAACGGAGTTGGGCAATGAGCAGTTCTTC
cdr3_aa: CASSLFGARTELGNEQFF
v_call: TRBV7-8
clone_size: .
j_call: TRBJ2-1
d_call: .

cdr3_nt: TGCGCCAGCAGCTGGAGCGGGGGGCTCTCCTACAATGAGCAGTTCTTC
cdr3_aa: CASSWSGGLSYNEQFF
v_call: TRBV5-1
clone_size: .
j_call: TRBJ2-1
d_call: TRBD2

cdr3_nt: TGTGCCAGCAGTCCTAGTCCTGGAAACACCATATATTTT
cdr3_aa: CASSPSPGNTIYF
v_call: TRBV2
clone_size: .
j_call: TRBJ1-3
d_call: .

cdr3_nt: TGTGCCAGCAGGCTCCGGGGGGATTCACCCCTCCACTTT
cdr3_aa: CASRLRGDSPLHF
v_call: TRBV3-1/TRBV3-2
clone_size: .
j_call: TRBJ1-6
d_call: .

cdr3_nt: TGTGCCAGCAGCGTATCCGGGACAGGGGTTCACACCGGGGAGCTGTTTTTT
cdr3_aa: CASSVSGTGVHTGELFF
v_call: TRBV9
clone_size: .
j_call: TRBJ2-2
d_call: TRBD1

cdr3_nt: TGCAGTGCTAGTCCGTTGCCGGGTGTAAATTCGTCCTACGAGCAGTACTTC
cdr3_aa: CSASPLPGVNSSYEQYF
v_call: TRBV20-1
clone_size: .
j_call: TRBJ2-7
d_call: .

cdr3_nt: TGTGCCAGCAGGGGACAGGGGGCGGGAGAGACCCAGTACTTC
cdr3_aa: CASRGQGAGETQYF
v_call: TRBV27
clone_size: .
j_call: TRBJ2-5
d_call: TRBD1